The present T cell receptor beta chain was sequenced within a study of blood T cell repertoires in COVID-19. About the study: Acute and convalescent COVID-19 specimens originated in the United States, Italy and Spain.

Looked up from germline, CDR1 is GTSNPN and CDR2 is SVGIG (reference sequence). Trimming shortened V by 6 bases and J by 3 bases, and 12 bases separated the two germline ends. The CDR3 loop spans 14 amino acids. All exposed participants met a person with COVID-19 within 2 weeks before entering the study. Produced via immunoSEQ multiplex PCR; TCRdb's table is partial and in-frame only. Of about 320,000 clones detected, about 85% appear once; the ten largest clones hold under 2%. The specimen sequenced was PBMCs or T cells enriched from blood (not recorded which). The V call is TRBV30, the J call TRBJ2-6, with D possibly matching TRBD2 (6 bases). The source is a woman aged 25 to 39 who had been exposed to COVID-19. For the CDR3, the DNA is TGTGCCTGCCCCTTGGGAGGTGGGGCCAACGTCCTGACTTTC. Protein: CACPLGGGANVLTF. Using reference TRBV30 and TRBJ2-6 for the parts outside the CDR3, the full variable domain is SQTIHQWPATLVQPVGSPLSLECTVEGTSNPNLYWYRQAAGRGLQLLFYSVGIGQISSEVPQNLSASRPQDRQFILSSKKLLLSDSGFYLCACPLGGGANVLTFGAGSRLTVL.